The clone carrying this T cell receptor (beta chain) was found many times. Antigen: not known. Unique molecular identifiers were added to individual cDNA molecules. TCRdb fed the 5' RACE reads into MiXCR, producing one record per CDR3 protein. The sample has some 67,000 distinct CDR3 sequences, around 14% seen once; the top ten hold roughly 5.3%. This sample is drawn from a study of early T cells in non-severe SARS-CoV-2 infection. Study background: Sequencing targeted bulk RNA from unsorted whole blood, leaving chains unpaired.

The germline V gene has CDR1 SGHTA and CDR2 FQGNSA. Trimming cost V 5 bases and J 2 bases; bases outside gene matches: 12. CDR3 length equals 17 residues. Regarding the study as a whole: Using VDJdb, the matching emphasized anti-spike CD8 responses while missing private and CD4 specificities.

The rearrangement joins TRBV7-2 to TRBJ2-3; TRBD1 agrees at 8 bases. Sequencing was performed on whole blood. This TCR came from an adult who was a healthcare worker with PCR-confirmed SARS-CoV-2 infection or an uninfected control (not recorded which). CDR3 protein: CASSQGRGPRLTDTQYF. The CDR3 bases are TGTGCCAGCAGCCAAGGCAGGGGGCCGCGCCTCACAGATACGCAGTATTTT.